These T cell receptor beta chains were read from a single sample in a study of CD8+CD57+ T cells in acquired aplastic anemia. TCRdb recomputed calls from the reads with MiXCR, one row per CDR3 protein. The sample carries 100,000 to 150,000 distinct CDR3 sequences, about 43% recorded once. The sequencing input was sorted CD4+, CD8+, or CD8+CD57+ T cells (not recorded which) from PBMCs. The receptors here all came from a human donor with aplastic anemia. CDR3s include the opening cysteine and the closing phenylalanine or tryptophan. The D gene is left open where the match is weak. Clone sizes are given selectively: once, few, many, or a class where the clone is expanded.

J gene,CDR3 length,V gene,D gene,clone size,CDR3 protein,CDR3 DNA
TRBJ2-6,14,TRBV5-1,.,many,CASSPLSGANVLTF,TGCGCCAGCAGCCCGCTGTCTGGGGCCAACGTCCTGACTTTC
TRBJ1-5,16,TRBV6-5,.,many,CASSSSGGHSNQPQHF,TGTGCCAGCAGTTCCTCCGGGGGACATAGCAATCAGCCCCAGCATTTT
TRBJ1-1,16,TRBV5-1,.,many,CASSLAYRTDNTEAFF,TGCGCCAGCAGCTTGGCTTATAGGACAGACAACACTGAAGCTTTCTTT
TRBJ1-2,16,TRBV11-2,.,once,CASSLGGLTGAGGYTF,TGTGCCAGCAGCTTAGGAGGCCTCACCGGGGCGGGTGGCTACACCTTC
TRBJ1-2,13,TRBV10-2,.,.,CASSYREFSGYTF,TGCGCCAGCAGTTATAGGGAATTTAGTGGCTACACCTTC
TRBJ2-6,19,TRBV14,TRBD1,many,CASSHTPFGTGTGANVLTF,TGTGCCAGCAGCCACACACCTTTCGGGACAGGTACTGGGGCCAACGTCCTGACTTTC
TRBJ1-5,17,TRBV5-1,TRBD1,.,CASSLVPGQGKDQPQHF,TGCGCCAGCAGCTTGGTCCCGGGACAGGGCAAGGATCAGCCCCAGCATTTT
TRBJ1-5,13,TRBV2,.,many,CASTGEGDQPQHF,TGTGCCAGCACGGGAGAAGGAGATCAGCCCCAGCATTTT
TRBJ2-7,14,TRBV5-1,TRBD2,many,CASSISGGAYEQYF,TGCGCCAGCAGCATTAGCGGGGGGGCCTACGAGCAGTACTTC
TRBJ2-1,14,TRBV20-1,TRBD2,few,CSASSGGQHNEQFF,TGCAGTGCTTCTAGCGGGGGGCAACACAATGAGCAGTTCTTC
TRBJ2-3,12,TRBV20-1,.,many,CSASGPTDTQYF,TGCAGTGCTAGCGGACCGACAGATACGCAGTATTTT
TRBJ2-5,15,TRBV5-1,.,many,CASSSLLGTQETQYF,TGCGCCAGCAGCTCCCTCCTCGGAACCCAAGAGACCCAGTACTTC
TRBJ1-2,13,TRBV20-1,TRBD1,.,CSATTDRIDGYTF,TGCAGTGCCACAACGGACAGGATTGATGGCTACACCTTC
TRBJ2-5,16,TRBV28,.,many,CASSLPPGRGVVGQYF,TGTGCCAGCAGTTTGCCCCCGGGACGGGGAGTCGTGGGCCAGTACTTC
TRBJ2-1,16,TRBV29-1,TRBD2,.,CSVGGSTSGGAPMQFF,TGCAGCGTTGGAGGATCGACTAGCGGGGGGGCCCCCATGCAGTTCTTC